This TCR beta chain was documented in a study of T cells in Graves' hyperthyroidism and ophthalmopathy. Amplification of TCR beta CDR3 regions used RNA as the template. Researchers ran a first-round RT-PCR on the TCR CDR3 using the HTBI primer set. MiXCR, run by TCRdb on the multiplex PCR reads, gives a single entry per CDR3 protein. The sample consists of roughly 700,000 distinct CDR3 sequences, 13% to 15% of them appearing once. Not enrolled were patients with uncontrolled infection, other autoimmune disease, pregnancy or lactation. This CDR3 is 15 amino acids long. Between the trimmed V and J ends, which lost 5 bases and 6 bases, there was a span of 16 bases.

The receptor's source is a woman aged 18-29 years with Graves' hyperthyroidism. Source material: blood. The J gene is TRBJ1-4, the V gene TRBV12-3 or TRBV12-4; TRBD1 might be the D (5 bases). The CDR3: CASSRRGASYEKLFF. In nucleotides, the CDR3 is TGTGCCAGCAGTCGCCGAGGGGCCTCGTATGAAAAACTGTTTTTT.